This record concerns one T cell receptor (beta chain) sequence. The antigen remains unidentified. The sample is drawn from a study of T-cell memory formation after mild COVID-19. Whole-study findings and limits: Of the contracting clones, CD4+ ones lay mainly in CM and EM, and CD8+ ones in EMRA. Some clones that responded turned up in pre-infection memory, which suggests that cross-reactive memory joined in.

V was clipped by 3 bases and J by 5 bases, with 10 bases between them. Germline CDR1 GTSNPN, CDR2 SVGIG (reference sequence). The CDR3 is made up of 12 amino acids. 5'RACE with constant-segment primers built TCRalpha and TCRbeta cDNA libraries with UMIs. TCRdb re-analysed the 5' RACE reads in MiXCR, keeping a single row per CDR3 protein. Of hundreds of thousands of distinct CDR3 sequences listed, 15% are singletons. The rearrangement uses TRBV30 and TRBJ1-1, with D uncertain. The specimen was PBMCs or a T cell subset sorted from them (not recorded which). This sequence was found in an adult woman who had mild COVID-19 (a few samples of this study predate the infection). Cell type and time point are not known. The CDR3 sequence is CAWSASSTEAFF. The CDR3 nucleotides read TGTGCCTGGAGCGCTAGCAGTACTGAAGCTTTCTTT.